A single sample gave rise to the 2 T cell receptor beta chains below, sequenced in a study of T cells in Graves' hyperthyroidism and ophthalmopathy. Amplification targeted TCR beta CDR3 regions from RNA transcripts. An initial round of RT-PCR targeting the TCR CDR3 relied on the HTBI primer set. Each CDR3 protein is one row after TCRdb ran MiXCR on the multiplex PCR reads. The sample records tens of thousands of distinct CDR3 sequences, 40% to 60% being singletons. The sample taken for sequencing was blood. Source of these receptors: a man aged 35-49 years with Graves' ophthalmopathy.

The chain has TRBV19 and TRBJ2-3; D gene unclear. Trimming shortened V by 1 base and J by 4 bases, and 18 bases separated the two germline ends. The length of the CDR3 is 17 residues. CDR1 LNHDA and CDR2 SQIVND come from the germline V gene (reference sequence). The DNA of the CDR3 is TGTGCCAGTAGTATAGCGCACGGCGTGGGCTACGCAGATACGCAGTATTTT. Amino acids: CASSIAHGVGYADTQYF.

A note on this clonotype: The CDR3 end shows no conserved phenylalanine or tryptophan, and so a read error is likely. The limits of the CDR3 on the DNA are not certain, so only TCRdb's listed CDR3 is given. This chain joins TRBV5-1 and TRBJ1-1. Including both end residues, the CDR3 is 13 amino acids long. The germline CDR1 and CDR2 sequences are SGHRS and YFSETQ. This chain's CDR3 is CASSLAAAHEQFC.